The rows below give T cell receptor beta chains drawn from one sample of a study of cytomegalovirus exposure and HLA in healthy donors. Sequencing was performed with immunoSEQ multiplex PCR; in TCRdb, only in-frame clones are kept and a portion is missing. The sample lists around 140,000 clones, around 87% occurring once. Sequenced sample: PBMCs. All receptors come from a man in his late teens or twenties in good health and CMV-seropositive. Each CDR3 is given with its conserved first and last residue. The D gene is left open where the match is weak. Size is omitted from some rows. Given values are once, few, many or a class for expanded clones.

TRBJ2-5,NA,once,TRBV11-2,CASSLVSHSRETQYF,TGTGCCAGCAGCTTAGTGTCACACAGTCGAGAGACCCAGTACTTC
TRBJ2-3,TRBD2,once,TRBV5-1,CASRTSGGEDTQYF,TGCGCCAGCAGGACTAGCGGGGGGGAAGATACGCAGTATTTT
TRBJ1-1,NA,once,TRBV5-1,CASSPEEVGRTEAFF,TGCGCCAGCAGCCCCGAGGAGGTGGGAAGGACTGAAGCTTTCTTT
TRBJ2-1,NA,NA,TRBV11-1,CASEGDAYNEQFF,TGTGCCAGCGAGGGGGACGCCTACAATGAGCAGTTCTTC
TRBJ2-1,TRBD1,once,TRBV27,CASSLEGQISYNEQFF,TGTGCCAGCAGTTTAGAGGGACAGATCTCCTACAATGAGCAGTTCTTC
TRBJ2-7,NA,NA,TRBV5-1,CASTRGATSEEQYF,TGCGCCAGCACCCGGGGGGCCACTAGCGAAGAGCAGTACTTC
TRBJ1-1,TRBD1,NA,TRBV18,CASSPDRGSGNTEAFF,TGTGCCAGCTCACCCGACAGGGGAAGTGGGAACACTGAAGCTTTCTTT
TRBJ2-1,NA,NA,TRBV9,CASRGPAGDEQFF,TGTGCCAGCAGAGGTCCCGCAGGGGACGAGCAGTTCTTC
TRBJ2-2,NA,NA,TRBV18,CASSTRENTGELFF,TGTGCCAGCTCAACGCGGGAGAACACCGGGGAGCTGTTTTTT
TRBJ2-3,TRBD1,NA,TRBV6-1,CASSEEVAGTGTDTQYF,TGTGCCAGCAGTGAAGAAGTGGCTGGGACAGGTACAGATACGCAGTATTTT
TRBJ1-2,NA,NA,TRBV5-1,CASSLAAGTTSYGYTF,TGCGCCAGCAGCTTGGCCGCCGGGACAACTAGCTATGGCTACACCTTC
TRBJ1-5,TRBD1,few,TRBV7-6,CASSETGWDQPQHF,TGTGCCAGCAGCGAGACAGGGTGGGATCAGCCCCAGCATTTT
TRBJ2-7,NA,NA,TRBV14,CASSPLKDAARTYEQYF,TGTGCCAGCAGCCCCCTCAAAGATGCAGCGCGGACCTACGAGCAGTACTTC
TRBJ2-2,NA,NA,TRBV5-1,CASSGMNTGELFF,TGCGCCAGCAGCGGCATGAACACCGGGGAGCTGTTTTTT
TRBJ2-7,NA,NA,TRBV2,CASSEIGKRYSYEQYF,TGTGCCAGCAGTGAAATAGGAAAGCGTTACTCCTACGAGCAGTACTTC
TRBJ2-7,TRBD1,NA,TRBV27,CASSFRGSQASSYEQYF,TGTGCCAGCAGTTTCAGGGGGTCGCAAGCCAGCTCCTACGAGCAGTACTTC
TRBJ2-3,TRBD2,NA,TRBV15,CATKAGGTDTQYF,TGTGCCACTAAAGCGGGAGGTACAGATACGCAGTATTTT
TRBJ2-1,TRBD2,NA,TRBV29-1,CSEGGPDYNEQFF,TGCAGCGAGGGAGGGCCGGATTACAATGAGCAGTTCTTC
TRBJ1-3,NA,NA,TRBV6-1,CASSERPRVSGNTIYF,TGTGCCAGCAGTGAACGGCCCAGGGTCTCTGGAAACACCATATATTTT
TRBJ2-7,NA,NA,TRBV18,CASSPGTQYSYEQYF,TGTGCCAGCTCACCCGGGACTCAGTACTCCTACGAGCAGTACTTC
TRBJ2-1,TRBD1,NA,TRBV18,CASSPQQGVMVDEQFF,TGTGCCAGCTCACCCCAACAGGGGGTGATGGTCGATGAGCAGTTCTTC
TRBJ2-1,NA,NA,TRBV29-1,CSVEEYGRNEQFF,TGCAGCGTTGAAGAGTATGGGAGGAATGAGCAGTTCTTC
TRBJ2-7,TRBD2,NA,TRBV6-5,CASSILAGGYEQYF,TGTGCCAGCAGTATACTAGCGGGGGGCTACGAGCAGTACTTC
TRBJ1-1,TRBD1,NA,TRBV18,CASSEGQEQNTEAFF,TGTGCCAGCTCGGAAGGACAGGAACAGAACACTGAAGCTTTCTTT
TRBJ1-5,TRBD1,NA,TRBV18,CASSAGTGVIQPQHF,TGTGCCAGCTCGGCCGGGACAGGGGTAATTCAGCCCCAGCATTTT
TRBJ2-7,TRBD2,few,TRBV15,CATSSWTSNEQYF,TGTGCCACCAGCTCTTGGACTAGCAACGAGCAGTACTTC
TRBJ1-3,NA,once,TRBV29-1,CSVEVGRPGNTIYF,TGCAGCGTTGAAGTTGGCAGGCCTGGAAACACCATATATTTT
TRBJ2-1,TRBD2,once,TRBV18,CASSPLAGENNEQFF,TGTGCCAGCTCACCTCTGGCGGGAGAAAACAATGAGCAGTTCTTC
TRBJ2-7,NA,few,TRBV7-9,CASSLGDSYEQYF,TGTGCCAGCAGCTTAGGTGACAGCTACGAGCAGTACTTC
TRBJ2-2,NA,NA,TRBV19,CASSRVAGKYYKSGELFF,TGTGCCAGTAGTAGGGTCGCAGGGAAGTACTACAAGTCCGGGGAGCTGTTTTTT
TRBJ2-7,TRBD2,NA,TRBV6-1,CASSEVPLAGALEQYF,TGTGCCAGCAGTGAGGTCCCTCTAGCGGGAGCTCTCGAGCAGTACTTC
TRBJ2-5,TRBD2,NA,TRBV7-6,CASNKRGPKETQYF,TGTGCCAGCAATAAGCGGGGGCCAAAAGAGACCCAGTACTTC
TRBJ2-3,TRBD2,NA,TRBV5-6,CASSFGPSGYTDTQYF,TGTGCCAGCAGCTTTGGTCCTAGCGGATACACAGATACGCAGTATTTT
TRBJ2-7,NA,NA,TRBV19,CASSPPGEQYF,TGTGCCAGTAGTCCCCCGGGGGAGCAGTACTTC
TRBJ2-1,TRBD2,NA,TRBV6-1,CASSGTSGRLEQFF,TGTGCCAGCAGTGGGACTAGCGGGAGGCTTGAGCAGTTCTTC
TRBJ2-3,NA,NA,TRBV5-6,CASSRGQRRDTQYF,TGTGCCAGCAGCCGGGGACAACGTAGGGATACGCAGTATTTT
TRBJ1-2,TRBD1,NA,TRBV5-4,CASSPQGGSYGYTF,TGTGCCAGCAGCCCCCAAGGGGGCTCTTATGGCTACACCTTC
TRBJ2-1,TRBD2,NA,TRBV10-1,CASSEGLAGGPGNEQFF,TGCGCCAGCAGTGAGGGACTAGCGGGAGGGCCGGGCAATGAGCAGTTCTTC
TRBJ1-4,NA,NA,TRBV6-1,CASRQTATSEKLFF,TGTGCCAGCAGGCAGACCGCCACTAGTGAAAAACTGTTTTTT
TRBJ2-3,TRBD2,NA,TRBV10-1,CASSASGPGTDTQYF,TGCGCCAGCAGTGCTAGCGGGCCGGGCACAGATACGCAGTATTTT
TRBJ2-2,NA,NA,TRBV2,CASTRQNTGELFF,TGTGCCAGCACAAGACAGAACACCGGGGAGCTGTTTTTT
TRBJ1-5,TRBD1,few,TRBV6-1,CASSGDSPNQPQHF,TGTGCCAGCAGTGGGGACAGCCCCAATCAGCCCCAGCATTTT
TRBJ2-3,NA,NA,TRBV9,CASSVTDLQDTQYF,TGTGCCAGCAGCGTAACGGACTTACAAGATACGCAGTATTTT
TRBJ1-6,NA,NA,TRBV7-9,CASSGGQGRAPLHF,TGTGCCAGCAGCGGAGGCCAGGGGAGAGCACCCCTCCACTTT
TRBJ1-1,NA,NA,TRBV29-1,CSVLPPNTEAFF,TGCAGCGTACTACCACCTAACACTGAAGCTTTCTTT
TRBJ1-6,TRBD1,NA,TRBV6-6,CASGGQGNLDSPLHF,TGTGCCAGCGGGGGACAGGGTAATTTGGATTCACCCCTCCACTTT
TRBJ2-2,TRBD1,once,TRBV5-4,CASSSRQGLAGELFF,TGTGCCAGCAGCTCTCGACAGGGGTTGGCCGGGGAGCTGTTTTTT
TRBJ2-5,TRBD1,NA,TRBV5-1,CASSVTGSGGKTQYF,TGCGCCAGCAGCGTGACAGGGTCGGGTGGAAAGACCCAGTACTTC
TRBJ2-3,TRBD2,NA,TRBV11-3,CASSQRLATSTDTQYF,TGTGCCAGCAGCCAAAGACTAGCGACTAGCACAGATACGCAGTATTTT
TRBJ1-2,NA,NA,TRBV29-1,CSVLTEITYGYTF,TGCAGCGTACTGACAGAAATCACCTATGGCTACACCTTC